Each of the 5 T cell receptor beta chains below was sequenced from the same sample in a study of tumor-infiltrating lymphocytes in primary liver carcinoma. DNA and RNA were both co-extracted from approximately 20-30 mg of bulk tissue that had not been sorted. Total RNA amounting to around 530 ng was the source from which TCR beta cDNA was made with a constant-region primer. Three nested multiplex PCR rounds, a slightly modified ARM-PCR, produced the libraries for TCR beta. Both of the initial two PCR rounds ran for about 11 cycles and employed TRBV1-TRBV30 forward primers alongside a C-beta reverse primer. In TCRdb, the multiplex PCR reads were re-called with MiXCR into one record per CDR3 protein. Here the sample spans approximately 42,000 distinct CDR3 sequences, 75% being singletons. Input material: tumor-adjacent normal liver tissue. The receptors come from a woman aged 25 to 39 with primary liver carcinoma and hepatitis B virus infection.

With regard to this clonotype: No conserved phenylalanine or tryptophan ends this CDR3, so it is likely a read error. Because the CDR3's place on the DNA is in doubt, the DNA is left out and the CDR3 is given as listed by TCRdb. V is TRBV11-2 and J is TRBJ2-3; TRBD1, the D gene given by the table, was not confirmed from the DNA. Germline CDR1 and CDR2: SGHAT and FQNNGV. The CDR3 adds up to 17 amino acids, both ends counted. The CDR3 sequence is CASSHRGSGGLTDTHYV.

With respect to this clonotype: Germline is not matched at one junction end, which may reflect a read error. J is TRBJ2-7 and V is TRBV7-9, with 7 bases lining up with TRBD2. Germline loops: CDR1 SEHNR, CDR2 FQNEAQ (reference sequence). This CDR3 spans 14 amino acids. CDR3: CTSSSGGLSYDQCF. In DNA, the CDR3 is TGTACCAGCAGCTCGGGAGGCCTCTCCTACGATCAGTGTTTC. Supplemented by reference TRBV7-9 and TRBJ2-7, the full variable domain reads DTGVSQNPRHKITKRGQNVTFRCDPISEHNRLYWYRQTLGQGPEFLTYFQNEAQLEKSRLLSDRFSAERPKGSFSTLEIQRTEQGDSAMYLCTSSSGGLSYDQCFGPGTRLTVT.

For this clonotype: Because the CDR3 is missing its conserved closing phenylalanine or tryptophan, this is likely a read error. V gene TRBV12-3 or TRBV12-4 combines with J gene TRBJ2-1; D may be TRBD2 (6 bases). The CDR3 is made up of 11 amino acids. CDR3 nucleotide sequence: TGTCCCAGCAGTCCGGGAGTAGAGCAGTTCTCC. It is translated as CPSSPGVEQFS.

Comments on this clonotype: One end of the junction is discordant with germline, which a read error may explain. The rearrangement uses TRBV6-5 and TRBJ1-3; D unclear. This CDR3 is 15 amino acids long. CDR1 MNHEY and CDR2 SVGAGI come from the germline V gene. CDR3 protein: CATSYSTVSGNTIYF. The CDR3 nucleotides are TGTGCCACCAGTTACTCGACGGTCTCTGGAAACACCATATATTTT.

The count of this clonotype is one. One end of the junction fails to match germline, which may point to a read error. The V and J genes are TRBV6-5 and TRBJ2-2; possible D gene TRBD1, 6 bases. The length of the CDR3 is 15 residues. Looked up from germline, CDR1 is MNHEY and CDR2 is SVGAGI. In DNA, the CDR3 is TGCGCCAGCAGTTCACCGGGACACCACACCGGGGAGATGTTTTTT. Residues: CASSSPGHHTGEMFF.